This TCR beta chain derives from a study of blood T cell repertoires in COVID-19. Whole-study context: Sites across the United States, Italy and Spain contributed samples from acute and convalescent COVID-19. T cells, B-cell-depleted T cells, or PBMCs supplied cDNA or gDNA.

CDR1 is KGHDR and CDR2 is SFDVKD in the germline V gene. This CDR3 has 13 residues. Deletions cut 6 bases from V and 5 bases from J, with 12 bases between. In this sample, this clone turned up once. In the original analysis: Estimation of nucleated cell counts relied on the amplification of reference gene primers. Assay used: immunoSEQ multiplex PCR; TCRdb lists only in-frame clones, some missing. That table gives V, J and clone size, and the DNA gave D and trimming. The sample holds about 260,000 clones; about 87% are singletons and the top ten take 3.5% to 4.5%. The specimen was peripheral blood. The clonotype comes from a woman aged 40 to 55 with acute or convalescent COVID-19. The chain employs TRBV24-1 and TRBJ1-2, with D possibly matching TRBD1 (6 bases). Written as DNA, the CDR3 is TGTGCCACCAGTTCCGGGGGGCGGTATGGCTACACCTTC. Encoded protein: CATSSGGRYGYTF.